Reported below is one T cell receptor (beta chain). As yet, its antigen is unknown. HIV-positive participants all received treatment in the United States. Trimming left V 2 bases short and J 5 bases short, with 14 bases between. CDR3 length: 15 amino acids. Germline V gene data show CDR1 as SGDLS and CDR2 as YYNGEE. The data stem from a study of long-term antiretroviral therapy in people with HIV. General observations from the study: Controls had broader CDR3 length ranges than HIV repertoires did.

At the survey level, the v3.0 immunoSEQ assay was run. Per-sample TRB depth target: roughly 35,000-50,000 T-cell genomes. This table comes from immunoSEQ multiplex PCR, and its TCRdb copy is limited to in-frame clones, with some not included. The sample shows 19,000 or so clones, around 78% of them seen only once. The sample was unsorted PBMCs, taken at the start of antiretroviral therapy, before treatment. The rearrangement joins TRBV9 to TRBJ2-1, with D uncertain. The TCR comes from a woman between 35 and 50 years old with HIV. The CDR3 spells CASSVKPNLDNEQFF. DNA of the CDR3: TGTGCCAGCAGCGTGAAACCCAATTTAGACAATGAGCAGTTCTTC. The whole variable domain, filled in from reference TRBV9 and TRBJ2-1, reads DSGVTQTPKHLITATGQRVTLRCSPRSGDLSVYWYQQSLDQGLQFLIQYYNGEERAKGNILERFSAQQFPDLHSELNLSSLELGDSALYFCASSVKPNLDNEQFFGPGTRLTVL.